The 20 T cell receptor beta chains listed next were all sequenced from one sample in a study of T-cell memory formation after mild COVID-19. TCRdb processed the 5' RACE reads anew with MiXCR; each CDR3 protein has one entry. The sample contains 90,000 to 120,000 distinct CDR3 sequences, approximately 12% of which appear only once. Material: PBMCs or a T cell subset sorted from them (not recorded which). Receptors originate from a man in his late teens or twenties who had mild COVID-19 (a few samples of this study predate the infection). Cell type and time point are not known.

This clonotype was seen at least ten times. The chain recombines TRBV20-1 with TRBJ2-1; 12 bases align to TRBD2. V dropped 5 bases and J dropped 9; count of bases not matched to a gene: 8. Germline V gene lookup returns CDR1 DFQATT and CDR2 SNEGSKA (reference sequence). This CDR3 is built from 14 residues. CDR3 in DNA: TGCAGTGCTGACGCTAGCGGGGGGGCGTCTGAGCAGTTCTTC. This sequence encodes CSADASGGASEQFF.

This clonotype was seen a handful of times. The chain joins TRBV12-3 or TRBV12-4 to TRBJ1-1; tentatively, D is TRBD1 (5 bases). The V gene lost 3 bases and the J gene lost 5 bases, with 13 bases spanning the gap. CDR3 length equals 14 residues. The CDR3 loop reads CASSFGRVETEAFF. The DNA for the CDR3 is TGTGCCAGCAGTTTTGGCAGGGTAGAGACTGAAGCTTTCTTT.

The chain joins TRBV5-5 to TRBJ2-1; D gene uncertain. Germline CDR1 and CDR2: SGHKS and YYEKEE (reference sequence). V lost 4 bases, J lost 6 bases, and 5 bases lay in between. This CDR3 is built from 11 residues. CDR3 sequence (DNA): TGTGCCAGCAGCGCGGCCAATGAGCAGTTCTTC. Translated, it gives CASSAANEQFF.

Only a few counts were recorded for this clonotype. The V gene is TRBV7-9, the J gene TRBJ2-7, with 9 bases fitting TRBD1. This CDR3 has 15 residues. The germline gives CDR1 SEHNR, CDR2 FQNEAQ (reference sequence). V was pared by 5 bases and J by 0 bases, with 5 bases of the junction left unmatched. The CDR3 DNA sequence: TGTGCCAGCAGCGGGGGACAGGGAGGCTCCTACGAGCAGTACTTC. Translation gives CASSGGQGGSYEQYF.

The chain has TRBV28 and TRBJ2-7; D unresolved. The germline V and J ends were trimmed by 6 bases and 2 bases, with 11 bases remaining between them. The CDR3 runs to 13 residues. In germline, CDR1 is MDHEN, CDR2 SYDVKM. CDR3 loop: CASSPHTTYEQYV. Here the CDR3 DNA reads TGTGCCAGCAGCCCTCACACAACCTACGAGCAGTACGTC.

This clonotype was seen only a few times. In nucleotides, the CDR3 is TGTGCCAGCAGTCTCTCCGGACAGGGGGCAGCCGGGGAGCTGTTTTTT. As protein: CASSLSGQGAAGELFF. The chain carries TRBV6-6 and TRBJ2-2; 11 bases align to TRBD1. The V gene's germline CDR1 is MNHNY and CDR2 SVGAGI (reference sequence). The CDR3 is made up of 16 amino acids. V shed 5 bases, J shed 6 bases, and the junction held 8 bases outside the gene matches.

The V gene is TRBV15, the J gene TRBJ2-5; possibly TRBD1 for D (8 bases). Germline CDR1 LNHNV, CDR2 YYDKDF (reference sequence). The CDR3 spans 15 residues. V lost 5 bases, J lost 4 bases, and 17 bases lay in between. The DNA of the CDR3 is TGTGCCACCAGCGGCAGGGGGCGGGGGTCAGAGACCCAGTACTTC. Translation: CATSGRGRGSETQYF.

Turning to this clonotype: A much larger clone differs by one base, so this may be a read error. The rearrangement uses TRBV4-3 and TRBJ2-1; the D gene could be TRBD1 or TRBD2 (5 bases each). Germline V CDR1 and CDR2: LGHNA, YSLEER. This CDR3 spans 14 amino acids. V lost 3 bases and J lost 9, with 15 bases in between. The CDR3 protein is CASSHDLPGTEQFF. The CDR3 DNA sequence: TGCGCCAGCAGCCACGATCTGCCGGGGACTGAGCAGTTCTTC.

This clonotype has just a few counts. V is TRBV4-1 and J is TRBJ2-3; 8 nucleotides line up with TRBD2. The CDR3 contains 17 residues. J was trimmed by 5 bases and V by 3 bases; bases with no gene match: 13. Germline V gives CDR1 MGHRA, CDR2 YSYEKL. The CDR3 loop reads CASSHLQRGGVEDTQYF. DNA of the CDR3: TGCGCCAGCAGCCACCTTCAACGGGGGGGAGTCGAAGATACGCAGTATTTT.

The chain is built from TRBV5-6 and TRBJ2-7; the match to TRBD2 covers 8 bases. The V gene end was trimmed by 4 bases and the J gene end by 5 bases; junction bases not matched to a gene: 11. The CDR3 is 15 amino acids. Germline V gene data show CDR1 as SGHDT and CDR2 as YYEEEE. The CDR3: CASSLTTGLEHEQYF. In DNA form, the CDR3 reads TGTGCCAGCAGCCTGACCACGGGACTAGAGCACGAGCAGTACTTC.

V usage is TRBV6-2 or TRBV6-3 and J usage is TRBJ2-5; D may be TRBD1 (7 bases). Germline CDR1 MNHEY, CDR2 SVGEGT. This CDR3 is 14 amino acids long. V lost 6 bases to trimming and J lost 3 bases, with 14 bases between them. Here the CDR3 reads CASSSGGGEETQYF. CDR3 DNA sequence: TGTGCCAGCAGCTCCGGAGGGGGCGAAGAGACCCAGTACTTC.

The chain's CDR3 is CASSLGEAKNIQYF. The CDR3 DNA reads TGTGCCAGCAGCCTAGGGGAGGCCAAAAACATTCAGTACTTC. The gene calls are TRBV6-6 and TRBJ2-4; TRBD1 or TRBD2 may be the D gene (5 bases each). V was cut by 6 bases and J by 1 base, with 10 bases left in between. CDR1 and CDR2 (germline): MNHNY, SVGAGI (reference sequence). This CDR3 comprises 14 residues.

The V and J genes are TRBV7-2 and TRBJ1-1; D possibly corresponds to TRBD1 (5 bases). Trimming cost V 6 bases and J 4 bases, with 18 bases left between them. This CDR3 comprises 15 residues. Germline V gives CDR1 SGHTA, CDR2 FQGNSA. CDR3 loop: CASSHSGYLATEAFF. Here the CDR3 DNA reads TGTGCCAGCAGTCACTCAGGGTATCTGGCCACTGAAGCTTTCTTT.

The chain recombines TRBV20-1 with TRBJ2-2; maybe TRBD2 (5 bases). Per the germline V gene, CDR1 is DFQATT and CDR2 is SNEGSKA (reference sequence). The V end lost 3 bases, the J end lost 0 bases, and 5 bases lay between the germline ends. There are 13 residues in the CDR3. The CDR3 loop reads CSASGANTGELFF. In nucleotides, the CDR3 is TGCAGTGCTAGCGGGGCGAACACCGGGGAGCTGTTTTTT.

This clonotype was counted a few times. The chain joins TRBV4-1 to TRBJ1-4; D is undetermined. Germline CDR1 and CDR2: MGHRA and YSYEKL. The CDR3 consists of 14 residues. With 5 bases removed from V and 8 bases from J, the gap between germline ends came to 15 bases. For the CDR3, the DNA is TGCGCCAGCAGCGCTCGACGGGTGAGGGAAAAACTGTTTTTT. As protein: CASSARRVREKLFF.

The chain combines TRBV27 with TRBJ2-2, with 7 bases aligning to TRBD1. Losses at the gene ends were 6 bases for V and 2 bases for J; bases not matched to a gene: 3. Germline lookup yields CDR1 MNHEY and CDR2 SMNVEV (reference sequence). The CDR3 has 14 amino acids. CDR3 nucleotide sequence: TGTGCCAGCAGAGGGACAGCTAACACCGGGGAGCTGTTTTTT. Encoded protein: CASRGTANTGELFF.

This clonotype was counted many times. V and J are TRBV7-2 and TRBJ2-5; D ambiguous. The CDR3 has 15 amino acids. The V end lost 5 bases, the J end lost 0 bases, and 13 bases lay between the germline ends. Germline lookup yields CDR1 SGHTA and CDR2 FQGNSA. CDR3 loop: CASSRLHGYQETQYF. DNA for the CDR3: TGTGCCAGCAGCCGATTACACGGATACCAAGAGACCCAGTACTTC.

The sample holds a few counts of this clonotype. The chain uses TRBV11-2 and TRBJ1-2, with D possibly TRBD1 on 5 matching bases. CDR3 length: 15 amino acids. Looked up from germline, CDR1 is SGHAT and CDR2 is FQNNGV. V was cut by 4 bases and J by 4 bases, with 16 bases left in between. CDR3 in amino acids: CASSYSGSIGYGYTF. The DNA for the CDR3 is TGTGCCAGCAGCTACTCAGGGAGTATAGGCTATGGCTACACCTTC. Filled out from reference TRBV11-2 and TRBJ1-2, the complete variable domain reads EAGVAQSPRYKIIEKRQSVAFWCNPISGHATLYWYQQILGQGPKLLIQFQNNGVVDDSQLPKDRFSAERLKGVDSTLKIQPAKLEDSAVYLCASSYSGSIGYGYTFGSGTRLTVV.

CDR3 protein: CAWGQGIWEQYF. CDR3 nucleotide sequence: TGTGCCTGGGGACAGGGGATTTGGGAGCAGTACTTC. The chain couples TRBV30 to TRBJ2-7, with TRBD1 matching 9 bases. The ends lost 5 bases at V and 7 bases at J; junction bases unmatched: 6. CDR1 is GTSNPN and CDR2 is SVGIG in the germline V gene (reference sequence). This CDR3 has 12 amino acids.

The sample holds a few counts of this clonotype. J is TRBJ1-1 and V is TRBV7-6; a possible D gene is TRBD1 (5 bases). The CDR3 is 12 amino acids. Trimming shortened V by 4 bases and J by 7 bases, and 10 bases separated the two germline ends. Germline-derived CDR1 and CDR2 are SGHVS and FNYEAQ. This CDR3 reads CASSYGTGEAFF. The CDR3 DNA sequence: TGTGCCAGCAGCTACGGGACGGGTGAAGCTTTCTTT.